The clone carrying this T cell receptor beta chain was counted a few times. The length of the CDR3 is 16 residues. CDR1 is LNHDA and CDR2 is SQIVND in the germline V gene (reference sequence). The V end lost 3 bases, the J end lost 9 bases, and 21 bases lay between the germline ends. The data were obtained in a study of blood T cell repertoires in COVID-19. Sequenced by immunoSEQ multiplex PCR; TCRdb stores in-frame clones only, minus some. The sample lists under 300,000 clones; 82% were seen once. Sequenced input: peripheral blood. The sequence was obtained from an elderly woman with active or convalescent COVID-19. The rearrangement joins TRBV19 to TRBJ1-5, with unresolved D. CDR3 DNA: TGTGCCAGTAGTATTGGTCAGGTTAATATAATCAGGCCCCAGCATTTT. It codes for CASSIGQVNIIRPQHF.